Below are 21 T cell receptor beta chains sequenced from a single sample in a study of post-analysis software for immune sequencing data. Points from the study as a whole: Relative to controls, patients had several TRBV segments at higher frequency, with TRBV5-6, TRBV5-1 and TRBV20-1 among these.

The antigens these receptors bind are not known. Unique molecular identifiers were carried by the TCR beta cDNA libraries. TCRdb re-called the PCR reads with MiXCR, one entry per CDR3 protein. The sample has approximately 660,000 distinct CDR3 sequences; about 60% are singletons. Sequencing was done on a sample of blood. The receptors derive from a girl between 2 and 10 years old with multiple sclerosis.

The J gene is TRBJ2-5, the V gene TRBV29-1, with a weak D call TRBD1 (6 bases). The J call may be wrong; the DNA end is better matched by TRBJ2-1. The CDR3 is 11 residues long. From germline, CDR1 is SQVTM and CDR2 ANQGSEA. The CDR3 DNA reads TGCAGCGTTGCAGGGGTGGAGACCCAGTTCTTC. This codes for CSVAGVETQFF.

The V and J genes are TRBV28 and TRBJ2-5, with 8 bases that match TRBD2. Trimming at V came to 6 bases and at J to 11 bases, leaving 11 bases not matched to a gene. The germline V gene encodes CDR1 MDHEN and CDR2 SYDVKM. This CDR3 spans 13 amino acids. The CDR3 sequence: CASSLLSGGVQYF. The CDR3, as DNA: TGTGCCAGCAGCCTCTTAAGCGGGGGTGTGCAGTACTTC.

This clonotype showed up just a few times. The rearrangement links TRBV10-3 to TRBJ2-3, with 10 positions matching TRBD2. Per the germline V gene, CDR1 is ENHRY and CDR2 is SYGVKD. Losses at the gene ends were 11 bases for V and 4 bases for J; bases not matched to a gene: 9. CDR3 size: 14 residues. The CDR3 coding sequence is TGTGCCGTCCTGGCTAGCGGGAGAGCAGATACGCAGTATTTT. It translates to CAVLASGRADTQYF.

The J gene is TRBJ2-7, the V gene TRBV7-9; possible D gene TRBD1, 6 bases. Trimming took 5 bases from V and 3 from J, leaving 11 bases between them. The CDR3 contains 13 residues. Germline CDR1 SEHNR, CDR2 FQNEAQ (reference sequence). CDR3 sequence: CASSRTENYEQYF. CDR3 bases: TGTGCCAGCAGCCGGACAGAGAACTACGAGCAGTACTTC.

This clonotype was found once. No conserved phenylalanine or tryptophan is present at the end of the CDR3, so a read error is the likely explanation. The chain couples TRBV20-1 to TRBJ1-3; unclear D gene. Deletions cut 3 bases from V and 0 bases from J, with 3 bases between. Germline assignment: CDR1 DFQATT and CDR2 SNEGSKA (reference sequence). The CDR3 is 12 amino acids. CDR3 DNA: TGCAGTGCTAGGCCCTCTGGAAACACCATATATTGT. It specifies CSARPSGNTIYC.

The V call is TRBV20-1, the J call TRBJ2-1; D is ambiguous. CDR3 length equals 14 residues. Per the germline V gene, CDR1 is DFQATT and CDR2 is SNEGSKA (reference sequence). Trimming removed 3 bases from V and 0 bases from J, with 9 bases in between. The CDR3 reads CSASLNPSYNEQFF. In DNA, the CDR3 is TGCAGTGCTAGCTTGAACCCCTCCTACAATGAGCAGTTCTTC.

The V and J genes are TRBV29-1 and TRBJ1-2; D is possibly TRBD1 (6 bases). CDR3 length: 12 amino acids. Germline CDR1 SQVTM, CDR2 ANQGSEA. Trimming removed 0 bases from V and 4 bases from J, with 6 bases in between. CDR3 DNA: TGCAGCGTTGAAGAAGGGGGCTATGGCTACACCTTC. Translated, it gives CSVEEGGYGYTF.

The table lists this clonotype with a few counts. In DNA, the CDR3 is TGTGCCAGCAGCTTCGGGAGCGACTATGGCTACACCTTC. Translated, it gives CASSFGSDYGYTF. The rearrangement joins TRBV5-6 to TRBJ1-2, with D uncertain. Germline V gives CDR1 SGHDT, CDR2 YYEEEE. With 2 bases removed from V and 3 bases from J, the gap between germline ends came to 8 bases. The CDR3 extends over 13 amino acids.

V is TRBV2 and J is TRBJ2-7; D may match TRBD1 or TRBD2 (5 bases each). The V gene lost 7 bases and the J gene lost 3 bases, with 13 bases spanning the gap. Germline values: CDR1 SNHLY, CDR2 FYNNEI. The CDR3 sequence is 13 residues long. Here the CDR3 DNA reads TGTGCCAGCATTAGGGACCTCGACTACGAGCAGTACTTC. It codes for CASIRDLDYEQYF.

The V and J genes are TRBV6-2 or TRBV6-3 and TRBJ1-2; D call uncertain. V lost 4 bases and J 8 bases, leaving 14 bases between the germline ends. The CDR3 length is 13 residues. CDR1 and CDR2 from the germline V gene are MNHEY and SVGEGT. CDR3 residues: CASSSLVGRGYTF. DNA of the CDR3: TGTGCCAGCAGTTCCCTGGTGGGGAGAGGCTACACCTTC.

This clonotype has only a few counts. The chain links TRBV7-8 to TRBJ2-3; 9 nucleotides line up with TRBD2. The CDR3 extends over 15 amino acids. Per germline, CDR1 SGHVS and CDR2 FQNEAQ. V shed 5 bases, J shed 5 bases, and the junction held 8 bases outside the gene matches. CDR3 DNA: TGTGCCAGCAGCGCTTTAGCGGGAGCAGGAGATACGCAGTATTTT. Its translation: CASSALAGAGDTQYF.

This chain connects TRBV2 to TRBJ1-2; D is possibly TRBD1 (5 bases). Trimming left V 5 bases short and J 5 bases short, with 18 bases between. Germline CDR1 SNHLY, CDR2 FYNNEI. The CDR3 is 15 amino acids. The CDR3 DNA sequence: TGTGCCAGCAGTCTTCGCCCCGGGACGGAATATGGCTACACCTTC. This encodes CASSLRPGTEYGYTF.

The rearrangement links TRBV5-6 to TRBJ2-5, with D perhaps TRBD1 (6 bases). Trimming stripped 7 bases from V and 9 bases from J, with 22 bases between. The CDR3 spans 14 residues. Looked up from germline, CDR1 is SGHDT and CDR2 is YYEEEE. CDR3 in amino acids: CASPQQQGPRAQYF. The CDR3 DNA is TGTGCCAGCCCCCAACAGCAGGGGCCAAGGGCCCAGTACTTC.

The J gene is TRBJ2-7, the V gene TRBV12-3 or TRBV12-4; D perhaps matches TRBD1 (7 bases). The CDR3 contains 16 residues. Trimming shortened V by 6 bases and J by 3 bases, and 21 bases separated the two germline ends. The CDR3 here is CASSSGTGDLDYEQYF. The CDR3, as DNA: TGTGCCAGCAGCTCAGGAACAGGGGACTTAGACTACGAGCAGTACTTC.

This chain links TRBV11-2 with TRBJ2-5, with TRBD2 matching 11 bases. Per the germline V gene, CDR1 is SGHAT and CDR2 is FQNNGV. The CDR3 has 17 residues. Germline trimming cut 0 bases from V and 2 bases from J; bases unmatched to any gene: 5. CDR3 in DNA: TGTGCCAGCAGCTTAGACCTAGCGGGGGGACCACAAGAGACCCAGTACTTC. This codes for CASSLDLAGGPQETQYF. The full variable domain, rest sourced from reference TRBV11-2 and TRBJ2-5, is EAGVAQSPRYKIIEKRQSVAFWCNPISGHATLYWYQQILGQGPKLLIQFQNNGVVDDSQLPKDRFSAERLKGVDSTLKIQPAKLEDSAVYLCASSLDLAGGPQETQYFGPGTRLLVL.

As for this clonotype: A junction end diverges from the germline sequence, so it may reflect a read error. This rearrangement joins TRBV29-1 to TRBJ2-3, with a possible D match to TRBD1 (6 bases). CDR1 is SQVTM, CDR2 ANQGSEA, per germline. This CDR3 is 15 amino acids long. CDR3: CSVGHRASGTDTQYF. Written as DNA, the CDR3 is TGCAGCGTTGGGCACAGGGCTTCGGGCACGGATACGCAGTATTTT.

The chain couples TRBV27 to TRBJ1-1; tentatively, D is TRBD1 (6 bases). The CDR3 runs to 15 residues. CDR1 MNHEY and CDR2 SMNVEV come from the germline V gene (reference sequence). V was pared by 0 bases and J by 5 bases, with 13 bases between. The CDR3 protein is CASSLSAGARTEAFF. Written as DNA, the CDR3 is TGTGCCAGCAGTTTATCAGCAGGGGCGCGAACTGAAGCTTTCTTT.

There are a few counts of this clonotype. The V and J genes are TRBV13 and TRBJ2-1; 7 bases are a match to TRBD1. Germline values: CDR1 PRHDT, CDR2 FYEKMQ (reference sequence). J gave up 5 bases and V 5 bases, and 9 bases lay outside the gene matches. The CDR3 has 15 amino acids. The CDR3 coding sequence is TGTGCCAGCAGCCCCCGACAGGGAATGCACAATGAGCAGTTCTTC. This gives the protein CASSPRQGMHNEQFF.

The chain combines TRBV29-1 with TRBJ2-1; tentatively, D is TRBD2 (5 bases). The CDR3 has 15 residues. Germline V gives CDR1 SQVTM, CDR2 ANQGSEA. V lost 0 bases, J lost 3 bases, and 12 bases lay in between. CDR3 in amino acids: CSVEDLRVIYNEQFF. The CDR3 nucleotides are TGCAGCGTTGAAGATCTGAGGGTGATCTACAATGAGCAGTTCTTC.

This clonotype was recorded a few times. One end of the junction varies from germline; a read error may be responsible. The J gene is TRBJ2-6, the V gene TRBV29-1; TRBD1 is a possible D gene (8 bases). The CDR3 contains 17 residues. Germline V gene sequence: CDR1 SQVTM, CDR2 ANQGSEA. The CDR3 spells CNVGGGQVLSGANVLTF. For the CDR3, the DNA is TGCAACGTTGGGGGGGGACAGGTCCTCTCTGGGGCCAACGTCCTGACTTTC.

The V and J genes are TRBV5-1 and TRBJ2-1; a weak D match, TRBD2 (6 bases). The CDR3 is 13 amino acids. The germline V and J ends were trimmed by 3 bases and 9 bases, with 13 bases remaining between them. Germline V gene lookup returns CDR1 SGHRS and CDR2 YFSETQ. The DNA for the CDR3 is TGCGCCAGCAGCTACCAGGCGGGAACTGAGCAGTTCTTC. It codes for CASSYQAGTEQFF.